This record concerns one T cell receptor beta chain sequence. What it binds is not known. Germline CDR1 MNHNS, CDR2 SASEGT. Between the trimmed V and J ends, which lost 7 bases and 4 bases, there was a span of 11 bases. The CDR3 extends over 13 amino acids. PCR involved 60 Vbeta and 13 Jbeta primers. Produced via immunoSEQ multiplex PCR; TCRdb's table is partial and in-frame only. The sample carries some 190,000 clones, roughly 77% recorded once. This sample is drawn from a study of cytomegalovirus exposure and HLA in healthy donors. General study points: Three CMV-associated chains were confirmed in vitro to be specific for CMV antigens. In a later analysis, several top co-occurrence clusters appeared linked to parvovirus B19, influenza, CMV and Epstein-Barr virus. Cytomegalovirus-associated status was assigned to roughly 160 TCR beta chains. Clonal expansion was found to be greater in HLA-associated TCR beta chains than in equally common others in a later analysis.

The chain links TRBV6-1 to TRBJ1-3; maybe TRBD1 (5 bases). The receptor was isolated from a woman aged 25 to 45 in good health and CMV-seropositive. The sequencing sample was made of PBMCs. The CDR3 protein is CASTRQPGNTIYF. The CDR3 DNA follows: TGTGCCAGCACCCGACAGCCGGGAAACACCATATATTTT.